This TCR beta chain was recovered during a study of immune evolution from preneoplasia to lung adenocarcinoma. The CDR3 totals 17 residues. Germline V gene lookup returns CDR1 SGHDN and CDR2 FVKESK. V lost 4 bases to trimming and J lost 1 base, with 14 bases between them. Study-level results: Normal lung had the highest top T cell clone frequencies. Highest clonality occurred in KRAS-mutant, not EGFR-mutant or double wild-type, nodules.

After pathologic assessment, macro-dissection selected premalignant or tumor cells for extraction. To note about this clone: The antigen is undetermined.

TCRdb keeps only in-frame clones here, not all; method: immunoSEQ multiplex PCR. The sample lists 3,500 to 5,000 clones, roughly 80% occurring once. V gene TRBV14 combines with J gene TRBJ2-6; no reliable D call. Sequenced material: FFPE minimally invasive lung adenocarcinoma tissue. The TCR comes from a person in their 70s with lung adenocarcinoma. The CDR3 DNA sequence: TGTGCCAGCAGCCCCCTAAGGTGGGGTTCTGGGGCCAACGTCCTGACTTTC. Translating it yields CASSPLRWGSGANVLTF.